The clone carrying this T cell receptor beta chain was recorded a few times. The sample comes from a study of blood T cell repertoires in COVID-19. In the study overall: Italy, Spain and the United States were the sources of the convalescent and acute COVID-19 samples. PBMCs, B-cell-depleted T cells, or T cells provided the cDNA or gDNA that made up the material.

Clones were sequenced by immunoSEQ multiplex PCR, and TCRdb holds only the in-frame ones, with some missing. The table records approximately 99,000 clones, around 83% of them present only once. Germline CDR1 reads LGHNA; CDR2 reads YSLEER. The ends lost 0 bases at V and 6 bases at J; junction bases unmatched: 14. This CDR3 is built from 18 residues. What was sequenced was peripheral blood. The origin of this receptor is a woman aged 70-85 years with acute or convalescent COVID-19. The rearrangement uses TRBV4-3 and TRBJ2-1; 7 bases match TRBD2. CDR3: CASSQDVITGGISNEQFF. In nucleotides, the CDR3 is TGCGCCAGCAGCCAAGATGTGATAACCGGGGGGATCAGCAATGAGCAGTTCTTC.